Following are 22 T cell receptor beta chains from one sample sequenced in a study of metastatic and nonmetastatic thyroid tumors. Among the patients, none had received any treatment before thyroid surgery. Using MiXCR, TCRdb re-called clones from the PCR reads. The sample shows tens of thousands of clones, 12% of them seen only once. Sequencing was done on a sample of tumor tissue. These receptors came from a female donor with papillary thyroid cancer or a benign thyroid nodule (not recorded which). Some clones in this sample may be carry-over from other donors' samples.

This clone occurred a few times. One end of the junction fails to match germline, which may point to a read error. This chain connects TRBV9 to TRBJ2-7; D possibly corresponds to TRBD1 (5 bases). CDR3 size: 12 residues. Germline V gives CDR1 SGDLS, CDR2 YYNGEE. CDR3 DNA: TGTGCCAGCAGATTTCCTCTTACAGGTTCTAGTTTC. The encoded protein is CASRFPLTGSSF.

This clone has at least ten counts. This CDR3 reads CASSHNRGNTIYF. The CDR3 DNA is TGTGCCAGCAGCCACAACCGTGGAAACACCATATATTTT. The chain couples TRBV11-2 to TRBJ1-3; D not resolved. Trimming stripped 5 bases from V and 3 bases from J, with 8 bases between. The CDR3 has 13 amino acids. Germline V gene data show CDR1 as SGHAT and CDR2 as FQNNGV.

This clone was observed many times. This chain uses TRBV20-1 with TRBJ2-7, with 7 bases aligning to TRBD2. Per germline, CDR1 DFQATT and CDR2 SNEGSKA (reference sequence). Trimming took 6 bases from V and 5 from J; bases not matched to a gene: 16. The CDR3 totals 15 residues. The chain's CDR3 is CSAQRGGSLTNEQYF. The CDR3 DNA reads TGCAGTGCCCAGAGGGGCGGGAGTTTGACGAACGAGCAGTACTTC.

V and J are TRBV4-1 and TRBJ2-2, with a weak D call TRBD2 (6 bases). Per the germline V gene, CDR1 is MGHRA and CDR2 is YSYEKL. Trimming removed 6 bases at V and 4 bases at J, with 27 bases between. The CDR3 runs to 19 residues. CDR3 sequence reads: CASRGGGNVAEGFTGELFF. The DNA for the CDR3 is TGCGCCAGCAGGGGTGGCGGCAACGTAGCGGAGGGATTCACCGGGGAGCTGTTTTTT.

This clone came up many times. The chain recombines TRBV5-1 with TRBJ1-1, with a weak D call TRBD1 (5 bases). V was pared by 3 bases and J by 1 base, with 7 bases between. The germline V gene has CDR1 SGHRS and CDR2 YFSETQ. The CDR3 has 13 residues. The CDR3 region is CASSWGSNTEAFF. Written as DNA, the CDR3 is TGCGCCAGCAGCTGGGGCTCGAACACTGAAGCTTTCTTT. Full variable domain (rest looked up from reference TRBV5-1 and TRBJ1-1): KAGVTQTPRYLIKTRGQQVTLSCSPISGHRSVSWYQQTPGQGLQFLFEYFSETQRNKGNFPGRFSGRQFSNSRSEMNVSTLELGDSALYLCASSWGSNTEAFFGQGTRLTVV.

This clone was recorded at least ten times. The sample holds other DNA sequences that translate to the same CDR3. The CDR3 region is CAISESGANTQYF. In DNA, the CDR3 is TGTGCCATCAGTGAGTCTGGCGCGAACACGCAGTATTTT. The chain is built from TRBV10-3 and TRBJ2-3; D ambiguous. Germline V lookup: CDR1 ENHRY, CDR2 SYGVKD. This CDR3 contains 13 residues. Trimming took off 0 bases at V and 9 bases at J, with 10 bases between the two ends.

The CDR3 here is CASSPGVRQPQHF. The CDR3 region has the DNA TGTGCCAGCAGCCCGGGGGTGAGGCAGCCCCAGCATTTT. The chain carries TRBV11-2 and TRBJ1-5; TRBD1 might be the D (5 bases). This CDR3 is 13 amino acids long. V lost 5 bases to trimming and J lost 7 bases, with 12 bases between them. Germline loops: CDR1 SGHAT, CDR2 FQNNGV.

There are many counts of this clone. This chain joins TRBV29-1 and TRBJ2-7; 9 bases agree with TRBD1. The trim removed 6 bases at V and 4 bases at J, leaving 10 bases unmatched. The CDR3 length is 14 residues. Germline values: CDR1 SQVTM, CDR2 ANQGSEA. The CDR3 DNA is TGCAGCGTCCCGGGACAGGGTAAAATGTACGAGCAGTACTTC. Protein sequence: CSVPGQGKMYEQYF.

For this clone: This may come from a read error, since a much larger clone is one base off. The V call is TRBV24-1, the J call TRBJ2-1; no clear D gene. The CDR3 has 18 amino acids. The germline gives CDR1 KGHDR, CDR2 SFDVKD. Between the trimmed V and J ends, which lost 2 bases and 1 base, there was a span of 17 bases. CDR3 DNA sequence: TGTGCCACCAGTGATTCCCACTCCACATGGCGGTCCTACAATGAGCAGTTCTTC. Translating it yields CATSDSHSTWRSYNEQFF.

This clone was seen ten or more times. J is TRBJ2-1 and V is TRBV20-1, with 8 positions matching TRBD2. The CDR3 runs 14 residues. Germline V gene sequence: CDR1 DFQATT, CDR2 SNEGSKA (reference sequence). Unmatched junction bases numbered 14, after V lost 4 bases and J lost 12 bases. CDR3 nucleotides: TGCAGTGCTATTGGGCGGGAGAGCCGGGGGGGGCAGTTCTTC. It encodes CSAIGRESRGGQFF.

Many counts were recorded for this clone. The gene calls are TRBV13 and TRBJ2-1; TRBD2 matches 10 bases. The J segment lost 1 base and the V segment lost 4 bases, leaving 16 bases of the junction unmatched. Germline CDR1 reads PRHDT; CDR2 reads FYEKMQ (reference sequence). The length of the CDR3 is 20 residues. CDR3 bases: TGTGCCAGCAGCTCCGTAGTCGGGCTAGCGGGAGTCGTTTCCTACAATGAGCAGTTCTTC. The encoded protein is CASSSVVGLAGVVSYNEQFF.

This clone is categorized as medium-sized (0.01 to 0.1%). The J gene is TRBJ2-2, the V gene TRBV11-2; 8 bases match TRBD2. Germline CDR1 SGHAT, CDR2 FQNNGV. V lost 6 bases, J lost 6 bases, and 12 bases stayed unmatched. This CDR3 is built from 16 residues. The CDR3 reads CASSSAGGPMAGELFF. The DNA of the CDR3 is TGTGCCAGCAGTTCGGCGGGGGGCCCCATGGCCGGGGAGCTGTTTTTT.

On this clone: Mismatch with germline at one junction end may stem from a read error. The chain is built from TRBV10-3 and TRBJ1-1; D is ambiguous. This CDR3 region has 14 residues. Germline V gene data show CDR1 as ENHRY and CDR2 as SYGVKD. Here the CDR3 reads CAISEVGGRPESFF. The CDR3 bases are TGTGCCATCAGTGAGGTGGGAGGGCGCCCTGAATCTTTCTTT.

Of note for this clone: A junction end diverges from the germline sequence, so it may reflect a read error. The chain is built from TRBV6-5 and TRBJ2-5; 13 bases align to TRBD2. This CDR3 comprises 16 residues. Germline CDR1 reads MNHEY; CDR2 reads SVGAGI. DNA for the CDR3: TGTGCCACCAGTTACTCCCGACTAGCGGGAGGAGAGACCCAGTACTTC. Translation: CATSYSRLAGGETQYF.

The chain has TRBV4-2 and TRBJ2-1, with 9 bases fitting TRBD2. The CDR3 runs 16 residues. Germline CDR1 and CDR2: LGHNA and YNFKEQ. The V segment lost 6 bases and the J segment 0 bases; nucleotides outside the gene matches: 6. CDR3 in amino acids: CASSIGAGGSYNEQFF. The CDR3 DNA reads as TGTGCCAGCAGTATAGGAGCGGGAGGCTCCTACAATGAGCAGTTCTTC.

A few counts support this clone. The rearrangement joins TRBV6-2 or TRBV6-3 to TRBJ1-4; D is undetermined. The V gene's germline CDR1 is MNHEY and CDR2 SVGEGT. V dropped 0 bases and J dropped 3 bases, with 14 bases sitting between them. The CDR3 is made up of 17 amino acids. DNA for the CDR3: TGTGCCAGCAGTTACTCCTTCCCCGGGGAATCTAATGAAAAACTGTTTTTT. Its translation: CASSYSFPGESNEKLFF.

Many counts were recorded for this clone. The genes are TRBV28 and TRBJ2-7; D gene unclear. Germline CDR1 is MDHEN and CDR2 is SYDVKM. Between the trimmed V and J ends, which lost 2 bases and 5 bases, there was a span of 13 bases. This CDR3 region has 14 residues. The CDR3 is CASSLDVGRHEQYF. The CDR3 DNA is TGTGCCAGCAGTTTAGACGTAGGTAGGCACGAGCAGTACTTC.

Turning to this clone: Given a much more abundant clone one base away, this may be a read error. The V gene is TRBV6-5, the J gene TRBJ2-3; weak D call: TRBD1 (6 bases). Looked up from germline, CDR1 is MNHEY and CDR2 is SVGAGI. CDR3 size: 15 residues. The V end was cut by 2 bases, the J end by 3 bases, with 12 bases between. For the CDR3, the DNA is TGTGCCAGCAGTTACACAGGGTCGAGTACAGATACGCAGTATTTT. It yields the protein CASSYTGSSTDTQYF.

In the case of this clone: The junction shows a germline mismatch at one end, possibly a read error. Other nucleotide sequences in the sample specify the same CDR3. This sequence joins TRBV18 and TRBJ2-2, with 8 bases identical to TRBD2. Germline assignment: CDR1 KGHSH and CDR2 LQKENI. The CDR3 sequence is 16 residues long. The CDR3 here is CASSPPLRGGTGELFF. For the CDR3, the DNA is TGTGCCAGCTCACCACCCCTTCGGGGGGGCACCGGGGAGCTTTTTTTT.

The CDR3 sequence is CSARGVAGYEQYF. DNA for the CDR3: TGCAGTGCTAGAGGGGTGGCGGGGTACGAGCAGTACTTC. The rearrangement joins TRBV20-1 to TRBJ2-7; D is perhaps TRBD2 (6 bases). V gave up 1 base and J gave up 4 bases, with 11 bases separating them. This CDR3 has 13 amino acids. Germline V lookup: CDR1 DFQATT, CDR2 SNEGSKA (reference sequence).

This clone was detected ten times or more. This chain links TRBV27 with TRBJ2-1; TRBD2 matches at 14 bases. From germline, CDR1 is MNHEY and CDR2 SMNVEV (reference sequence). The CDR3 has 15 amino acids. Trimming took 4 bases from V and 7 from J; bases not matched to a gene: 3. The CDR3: CASSSGTSGRNEQFF. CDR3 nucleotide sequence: TGTGCCAGCAGTTCCGGGACTAGCGGGAGAAATGAGCAGTTCTTC.

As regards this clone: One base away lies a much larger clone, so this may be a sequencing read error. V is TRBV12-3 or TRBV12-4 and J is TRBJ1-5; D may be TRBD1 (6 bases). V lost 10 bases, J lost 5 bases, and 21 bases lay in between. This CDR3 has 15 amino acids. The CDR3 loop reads CATTRGHGDYQPQHF. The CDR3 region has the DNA TGTGCCACCACCCGGGGACATGGCGATTATCAGCCCCAGCATTTT.